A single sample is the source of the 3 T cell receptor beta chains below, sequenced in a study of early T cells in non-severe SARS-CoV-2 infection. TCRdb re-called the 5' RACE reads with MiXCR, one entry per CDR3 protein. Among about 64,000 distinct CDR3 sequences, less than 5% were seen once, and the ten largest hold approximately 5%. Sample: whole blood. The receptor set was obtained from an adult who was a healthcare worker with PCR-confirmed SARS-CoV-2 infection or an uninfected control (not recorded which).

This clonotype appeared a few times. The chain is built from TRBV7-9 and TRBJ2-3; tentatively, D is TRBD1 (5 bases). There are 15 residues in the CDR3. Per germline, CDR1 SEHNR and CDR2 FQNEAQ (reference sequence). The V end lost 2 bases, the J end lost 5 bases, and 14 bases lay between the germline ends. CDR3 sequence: CASSLRTSSRDTQYF. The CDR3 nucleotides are TGTGCCAGCAGCTTAAGGACATCCTCGCGAGATACGCAGTATTTT.

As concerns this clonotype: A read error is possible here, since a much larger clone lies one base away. The DNA for the CDR3 is TGCAGTGTCAACTGGGGGGGCACAGATACGCAGTATTTT. It encodes CSVNWGGTDTQYF. This chain links TRBV20-1 with TRBJ2-3, with a tentative D call TRBD2 (6 bases). The CDR3 is made up of 13 amino acids. Germline V gives CDR1 DFQATT, CDR2 SNEGSKA (reference sequence). The germline V and J ends were trimmed by 7 bases and 1 base, with 12 bases remaining between them.

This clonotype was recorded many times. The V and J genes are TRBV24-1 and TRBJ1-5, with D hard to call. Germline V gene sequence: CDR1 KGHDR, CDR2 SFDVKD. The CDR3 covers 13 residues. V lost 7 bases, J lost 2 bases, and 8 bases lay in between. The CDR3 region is CATRATGNQPQHF. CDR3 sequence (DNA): TGTGCCACCAGGGCAACTGGCAATCAGCCCCAGCATTTT.